A single sample is the source of the 14 T cell receptor beta chains below, sequenced in a study of blood T cell repertoires in COVID-19. Sequencing was performed with immunoSEQ multiplex PCR; in TCRdb, only in-frame clones are kept and a portion is missing. Here the sample spans 40,000 to 60,000 clones, roughly 80% being singletons. Sequenced: peripheral blood. The source of these receptors is a man aged 50 to 60 with active COVID-19.

The V and J genes are TRBV2 and TRBJ2-2, with unresolved D. This CDR3 has 14 amino acids. Germline CDR1 reads SNHLY; CDR2 reads FYNNEI. V was pared by 6 bases and J by 5 bases, with 13 bases between. This CDR3 is CASSTTRWTGELFF. CDR3 sequence (DNA): TGTGCCAGCAGCACGACACGATGGACCGGGGAGCTGTTTTTT.

This chain joins TRBV21-1 and TRBJ2-7; the table's D call TRBD1 went unverified against the DNA. TRBV21-1 is labeled a pseudogene. The CDR3 loop spans 16 amino acids. The CDR3 loop reads CASRTTGDSRAYEQYF. The CDR3 DNA follows: TGTGCCAGCAGGACCACAGGGGACTCCAGGGCCTACGAGCAGTACTTC.

J is TRBJ2-3 and V is TRBV3-1 (or the pseudogene TRBV3-2); the D is unclear. Germline values: CDR1 LGHDT, CDR2 YNNKEL (reference sequence). The CDR3 totals 13 residues. V was cut by 1 base and J by 4 bases, with 6 bases left in between. The CDR3 DNA reads TGTGCCAGCAGCCAAGGAGGATCAGATACGCAGTATTTT. Translated, it gives CASSQGGSDTQYF.

The genes are TRBV10-3 and TRBJ2-1; 12 nucleotides align to TRBD2. The CDR3 has 15 amino acids. V was pared by 2 bases and J by 7 bases, with 3 bases of the junction left unmatched. Germline V gene lookup returns CDR1 ENHRY and CDR2 SYGVKD. The CDR3 spells CAISEDLAGGNEQFF. CDR3 in DNA: TGTGCCATCAGTGAGGACCTAGCGGGGGGGAATGAGCAGTTCTTC.

Written as DNA, the CDR3 is TGTGCCAGCAGCTGTGAACTAGCGGGGGGGCCTAGAGAGACCCAGTACTTC. It yields the protein CASSCELAGGPRETQYF. The V gene is TRBV5-4, the J gene TRBJ2-5, with 13 bases aligning to TRBD2. Losses at the gene ends were 3 bases for V and 4 bases for J; bases not matched to a gene: 9. CDR1 is SGHNT and CDR2 is YYREEE in the germline V gene (reference sequence). CDR3 length: 17 amino acids.

The count of this clone is one. The chain employs TRBV29-1 and TRBJ2-7; D might be TRBD1 (7 bases). The germline V gene encodes CDR1 SQVTM and CDR2 ANQGSEA. This CDR3 region has 12 residues. V was trimmed by 4 bases and J by 3 bases, leaving 10 bases between them. CDR3: CSVGRDSYEQYF. The CDR3 coding sequence is TGCAGCGTTGGGCGGGACAGCTACGAGCAGTACTTC.

The genes are TRBV27 and TRBJ2-4, with a weak D call TRBD1 (5 bases). With 0 bases removed from V and 11 bases from J, the gap between germline ends came to 14 bases. The CDR3 totals 14 residues. The V gene's germline CDR1 is MNHEY and CDR2 SMNVEV (reference sequence). This CDR3 reads CASSLSAGHPVQYF. The CDR3 DNA is TGTGCCAGCAGTTTATCGGCAGGGCATCCGGTTCAGTACTTC.

CDR3 protein: CASSQWIPGTSGTIAKNIQYF. The CDR3 DNA reads as TGTGCCAGCAGCCAATGGATCCCCGGGACTAGCGGTACCATAGCCAAAAACATTCAGTACTTC. The gene calls are TRBV3-1 (or the pseudogene TRBV3-2) and TRBJ2-4; TRBD2 matches 11 bases. This CDR3 is built from 21 residues. Unmatched junction bases numbered 15, after V lost 2 bases and J lost 0 bases. Per the germline V gene, CDR1 is LGHDT and CDR2 is YNNKEL (reference sequence).

This clone was recorded only once. The chain uses TRBV4-2 and TRBJ2-2; no firm D call. Germline V CDR1 and CDR2: LGHNA, YNFKEQ. CDR3 length: 15 residues. Trimming took off 2 bases at V and 5 bases at J, with 12 bases between the two ends. The CDR3 spells CASSQPNSETGELFF. As DNA, the CDR3 is TGTGCCAGCAGCCAACCTAATTCGGAGACCGGGGAGCTGTTTTTT.

This clone was seen only once. This chain joins TRBV3-1 (or the pseudogene TRBV3-2) and TRBJ2-3, with 7 bases aligning to TRBD1. Germline assignment: CDR1 LGHDT and CDR2 YNNKEL (reference sequence). The CDR3 contains 15 residues. V lost 4 bases, J lost 1 base, and 5 bases stayed unmatched. CDR3 DNA: TGTGCCAGCAGCCCCCGAGGACAGGGCACAGATACGCAGTATTTT. Translation gives CASSPRGQGTDTQYF.

This clone has just a few counts. V usage is TRBV11-2 and J usage is TRBJ2-7; a possible D gene is TRBD2 (7 bases). The V gene lost 1 base and the J gene lost 6 bases, with 10 bases spanning the gap. CDR3 length: 13 amino acids. From germline, CDR1 is SGHAT and CDR2 FQNNGV. In DNA, the CDR3 is TGTGCCAGCAGCTTAGGGGGGGGGCGCGAGCAGTACTTC. Protein product: CASSLGGGREQYF.

This chain connects TRBV4-1 to TRBJ2-7; D might be TRBD1 (6 bases). V lost 1 base, J lost 3 bases, and 10 bases lay in between. CDR3 length equals 14 residues. Germline V gene lookup returns CDR1 MGHRA and CDR2 YSYEKL. CDR3 DNA: TGCGCCAGCAGCCAAGGGGGACACCTCTACGAGCAGTACTTC. Translating gives CASSQGGHLYEQYF.

CDR3 coding DNA: TGTGCCAGCAGCTTGCGACTAGCGGGGGCTATTCGTACGCAGTATTTT. Protein product: CASSLRLAGAIRTQYF. The J gene is TRBJ2-3, the V gene TRBV5-4; 12 positions agree with TRBD2. Germline loops: CDR1 SGHNT, CDR2 YYREEE (reference sequence). V was pared by 1 base and J by 8 bases, with 8 bases of the junction left unmatched. The CDR3 consists of 16 residues.

Only one count was recorded for this clone. The CDR3 region is CASSLDGQGNGYTF. The DNA for the CDR3 is TGCGCCAGCAGCTTGGATGGGCAGGGGAACGGCTACACCTTC. The chain has TRBV5-1 and TRBJ1-2; D is possibly TRBD1 (6 bases). The V end was cut by 0 bases, the J end by 8 bases, with 14 bases between. Germline values: CDR1 SGHRS, CDR2 YFSETQ. The CDR3 spans 14 residues. The variable domain in full, with the rest retrieved from reference TRBV5-1 and TRBJ1-2, is KAGVTQTPRYLIKTRGQQVTLSCSPISGHRSVSWYQQTPGQGLQFLFEYFSETQRNKGNFPGRFSGRQFSNSRSEMNVSTLELGDSALYLCASSLDGQGNGYTFGSGTRLTVV.